Below, 27 T cell receptor beta chains from the same sample are listed, as sequenced in a study of blood T cell repertoires in COVID-19. The assay was immunoSEQ multiplex PCR, and TCRdb's table has in-frame clones only and misses some. The sample has around 220,000 clones, about 90% seen once. Sample: peripheral blood. These receptors all come from a man between 40 and 49 years old with active or convalescent COVID-19.

This rearrangement joins TRBV5-6 to TRBJ1-1; TRBD1 matches 8 bases. The CDR3 spans 14 residues. Germline CDR1 reads SGHDT; CDR2 reads YYEEEE. J lost 1 base, V lost 4 bases, and 3 bases had no gene match. CDR3 residues: CASSEDRGNTEAFF. DNA of the CDR3: TGTGCCAGCAGCGAAGACAGGGGGAACACTGAAGCTTTCTTT.

The V gene is TRBV7-9, the J gene TRBJ2-7; 8 nucleotides align to TRBD1. Germline CDR1 reads SEHNR; CDR2 reads FQNEAQ (reference sequence). CDR3 size: 15 residues. The J segment lost 5 bases and the V segment lost 5 bases, leaving 11 bases of the junction unmatched. CDR3 coding DNA: TGTGCCAGCAGCCCCTACGGGACAGGAATGGACGAGCAGTACTTC. Amino acid sequence: CASSPYGTGMDEQYF.

This clone was found once. The chain is built from TRBV3-1 (or the pseudogene TRBV3-2) and TRBJ2-1, with TRBD1 matching 7 bases. The V and J ends lost 5 bases and 7 bases, in that order; junction bases with no gene match: 14. Germline CDR1 LGHDT, CDR2 YNNKEL (reference sequence). The CDR3 is 16 residues long. The CDR3 spells CASSSTDRPIPNEQFF. CDR3 DNA: TGTGCCAGCAGCAGCACGGACAGGCCGATTCCAAATGAGCAGTTCTTC.

The chain uses TRBV18 and TRBJ2-3; a weak D match, TRBD1 (6 bases). This CDR3 has 13 amino acids. V was shortened by 4 bases and J by 1 base, with 6 bases between the two germline ends. Germline assignment: CDR1 KGHSH and CDR2 LQKENI. CDR3 DNA: TGTGCCAGCTCACAGGGGGGCACAGATACGCAGTATTTT. Encoded protein: CASSQGGTDTQYF.

This chain connects TRBV12-3 or TRBV12-4 to TRBJ1-1, with D unclear. With 11 bases removed from V and 4 bases from J, the gap between germline ends came to 14 bases. The CDR3 loop spans 12 amino acids. In nucleotides, the CDR3 is TGTGCCGGCAAAGGGAGGGCCACTGAAGCTTTCTTT. Amino acids: CAGKGRATEAFF.

CDR3 loop: CASRPANWDRADGYTF. The CDR3 DNA sequence: TGCGCCAGCAGACCGGCCAACTGGGACAGGGCGGATGGCTACACCTTC. The rearrangement joins TRBV4-1 to TRBJ1-2; 9 positions agree with TRBD1. The CDR3 runs to 16 residues. Trimming took 6 bases from V and 6 from J; bases not matched to a gene: 14. Germline V lookup: CDR1 MGHRA, CDR2 YSYEKL.

This chain connects TRBV9 to TRBJ2-5; TRBD1 matches 8 bases. This CDR3 is 15 amino acids long. Losses at the gene ends were 4 bases for V and 5 bases for J; bases not matched to a gene: 10. Per the germline V gene, CDR1 is SGDLS and CDR2 is YYNGEE. In nucleotides, the CDR3 is TGTGCCAGCAGCCCCCGGACAGGGCGTATGGAGACCCAGTACTTC. This encodes CASSPRTGRMETQYF.

J is TRBJ1-5 and V is TRBV28, with a tentative D call TRBD1 (5 bases). The CDR3 is 14 residues long. Deletions cut 7 bases from V and 6 bases from J, with 16 bases between. Germline V gives CDR1 MDHEN, CDR2 SYDVKM. CDR3 amino acids: CASNPTQGIQPQHF. CDR3 coding DNA: TGTGCCAGCAACCCTACCCAGGGAATTCAGCCCCAGCATTTT.

The gene calls are TRBV5-5 and TRBJ2-7; the match to TRBD1 covers 7 bases. Per the germline V gene, CDR1 is SGHKS and CDR2 is YYEKEE (reference sequence). Germline trimming cut 3 bases from V and 13 bases from J; bases unmatched to any gene: 10. The CDR3 is 12 residues long. CDR3 sequence reads: CASSSAGTAAYF. Written as DNA, the CDR3 is TGTGCCAGCAGCTCCGCCGGGACAGCCGCCTACTTC.

The chain has TRBV7-9 and TRBJ2-1, with 8 positions matching TRBD1. Germline V gene data show CDR1 as SEHNR and CDR2 as FQNEAQ (reference sequence). The CDR3 sequence is 12 residues long. Trimming at V came to 8 bases and at J to 3 bases, leaving 0 bases not matched to a gene. CDR3 protein: CASGTGYNEQFF. In nucleotides, the CDR3 is TGTGCCAGCGGGACAGGCTACAATGAGCAGTTCTTC.

The chain is built from TRBV5-1 and TRBJ2-7; D is perhaps TRBD2 (5 bases). Trimming left V 1 base short and J 2 bases short, with 10 bases between. This CDR3 has 14 amino acids. Germline V gene sequence: CDR1 SGHRS, CDR2 YFSETQ. The CDR3 bases are TGCGCCAGCAGCTTGTACCCGGGGACCTACGAGCAGTACTTC. The encoded protein is CASSLYPGTYEQYF. Combining the CDR3 with reference TRBV5-1 and TRBJ2-7 gives the whole variable domain KAGVTQTPRYLIKTRGQQVTLSCSPISGHRSVSWYQQTPGQGLQFLFEYFSETQRNKGNFPGRFSGRQFSNSRSEMNVSTLELGDSALYLCASSLYPGTYEQYFGPGTRLTVT.

The DNA of the CDR3 is TGTGCCACCAAAACAGGGGCGCAGCCCCAGCATTTT. This encodes CATKTGAQPQHF. This chain joins TRBV19 and TRBJ1-5; TRBD1 matches at 7 bases. This CDR3 has 12 amino acids. Trimming cost V 10 bases and J 7 bases; bases outside gene matches: 7. Germline V gene data show CDR1 as LNHDA and CDR2 as SQIVND (reference sequence).

The CDR3 reads CASARGGGQETQYF. Here the CDR3 DNA reads TGTGCCAGCGCCCGGGGGGGTGGCCAAGAGACCCAGTACTTC. The chain employs TRBV11-2 and TRBJ2-5; 8 bases align to TRBD2. Germline V CDR1 and CDR2: SGHAT, FQNNGV. The CDR3 is 14 amino acids. Losses at the gene ends were 8 bases for V and 1 base for J; bases not matched to a gene: 6.

For the CDR3, the DNA is TGTGCCAGCAGCCTTTACGGGGGAGATACGCAGTATTTT. Translated: CASSLYGGDTQYF. The genes are TRBV14 and TRBJ2-3; D is perhaps TRBD2 (6 bases). The germline V and J ends were trimmed by 4 bases and 5 bases, with 10 bases remaining between them. Germline V gene sequence: CDR1 SGHDN, CDR2 FVKESK. The CDR3 runs to 13 residues.

This clone was observed a single time. This rearrangement joins TRBV30 to TRBJ1-1, with D perhaps TRBD1 (5 bases). V was trimmed by 4 bases and J by 0 bases, leaving 24 bases between them. The CDR3 covers 18 residues. Germline V gives CDR1 GTSNPN, CDR2 SVGIG (reference sequence). CDR3 amino acids: CAWTSEGRGMGLNTEAFF. CDR3 coding DNA: TGTGCCTGGACCTCAGAGGGTCGGGGGATGGGGTTGAACACTGAAGCTTTCTTT.

The V and J genes are TRBV11-1 and TRBJ1-4, with D possibly matching TRBD1 (5 bases). This CDR3 contains 13 residues. The V end was cut by 11 bases, the J end by 0 bases, with 10 bases between. Per germline, CDR1 SGHAT and CDR2 FQDESV (reference sequence). The chain's CDR3 is CAPDSTTNEKLFF. CDR3 in DNA: TGTGCCCCCGACAGCACAACTAATGAAAAACTGTTTTTT.

V is TRBV25-1 and J is TRBJ1-5; maybe TRBD1 (6 bases). V lost 3 bases and J 5 bases, leaving 14 bases between the germline ends. Per the germline V gene, CDR1 is MGHDK and CDR2 is SYGVNS. The CDR3 contains 15 residues. Here the CDR3 DNA reads TGTGCCAGCAGTGAGCCCGGGGGGGGCCATCAGCCCCAGCATTTT. Translated, it gives CASSEPGGGHQPQHF.

Comment on this clone: Other DNA sequences in the same sample also yield this CDR3. V and J are TRBV7-3 and TRBJ1-2; 10 bases align to TRBD1. Germline CDR1 is SGHTA and CDR2 is FQGTGA. The CDR3 consists of 13 residues. V lost 5 bases to trimming and J lost 8 bases; unmatched junction nucleotides: 5. In DNA form, the CDR3 reads TGTGCCAGCAGCCCGACAGGGGGCTTAGGCTACACCTTC. As protein: CASSPTGGLGYTF.

This rearrangement joins TRBV5-4 to TRBJ2-3; 10 bases are shared with TRBD2. The trim removed 4 bases at V and 2 bases at J, leaving 10 bases unmatched. From germline, CDR1 is SGHNT and CDR2 YYREEE (reference sequence). CDR3 length: 17 residues. The CDR3 here is CASSPGASGGPTDTQYF. The DNA of the CDR3 is TGTGCCAGCAGCCCCGGGGCTAGCGGGGGTCCCACAGATACGCAGTATTTT.

The chain has TRBV5-1 and TRBJ1-2; D is undetermined. Trimming left V 0 bases short and J 2 bases short, with 8 bases between. Germline CDR1 is SGHRS and CDR2 is YFSETQ. The CDR3 contains 14 residues. The CDR3 nucleotides read TGCGCCAGCAGCTTGGGGCGGTCCAACTATGGCTACACCTTC. This gives the protein CASSLGRSNYGYTF.

The chain combines TRBV27 with TRBJ2-3, with 11 bases aligning to TRBD2. The CDR3 runs 15 residues. CDR1 and CDR2 from the germline V gene are MNHEY and SMNVEV (reference sequence). Trimming at V came to 3 bases and at J to 3 bases, leaving 2 bases not matched to a gene. CDR3 in amino acids: CASSFTSGSTDTQYF. CDR3 sequence (DNA): TGTGCCAGCAGTTTCACTAGCGGGAGTACAGATACGCAGTATTTT.

This chain uses TRBV12-3 or TRBV12-4 with TRBJ1-1, with D uncertain. V dropped 3 bases and J dropped 9 bases, with 11 bases sitting between them. This CDR3 contains 12 residues. Here the CDR3 DNA reads TGTGCCAGCAGTTTTGGGCCATCCAAAGCTTTCTTT. It translates to CASSFGPSKAFF.

This clone was detected only once. The chain couples TRBV29-1 to TRBJ2-7, with 8 positions matching TRBD1. Germline-derived CDR1 and CDR2 are SQVTM and ANQGSEA. The CDR3 runs 13 residues. Trimming removed 2 bases from V and 2 bases from J; junction bases left unmatched: 2. CDR3 coding DNA: TGCAGCGTTGAACTGGGACAGGCCTACGAGCAGTACTTC. Translating it yields CSVELGQAYEQYF.

The chain carries TRBV29-1 and TRBJ2-3; D possibly corresponds to TRBD1 (6 bases). The germline V gene encodes CDR1 SQVTM and CDR2 ANQGSEA. V lost 7 bases and J 3 bases, leaving 11 bases between the germline ends. The CDR3 loop spans 12 amino acids. The CDR3 loop reads CSGRTVTDTQYF. The CDR3 coding sequence is TGCAGCGGTCGGACAGTAACAGATACGCAGTATTTT.

The chain has TRBV2 and TRBJ1-3; D gene ambiguous. V shed 3 bases and J shed 0 bases, with 9 bases lying between them. The CDR3 is 15 residues long. Per the germline V gene, CDR1 is SNHLY and CDR2 is FYNNEI. CDR3 sequence (DNA): TGTGCCAGCAGTGAGCGGACTGCCTCTGGAAACACCATATATTTT. Its translation: CASSERTASGNTIYF.

This rearrangement joins TRBV19 to TRBJ1-1; TRBD1 is a possible D gene (5 bases). Germline loops: CDR1 LNHDA, CDR2 SQIVND (reference sequence). The length of the CDR3 is 11 residues. Trimming cost V 10 bases and J 3 bases, with 9 bases left between them. The CDR3 region is CATRGYTEAFF. In DNA, the CDR3 is TGTGCCACCCGGGGGTACACTGAAGCTTTCTTT.

The rearrangement uses TRBV5-1 and TRBJ2-3; 12 bases align to TRBD2. The germline CDR1 and CDR2 sequences are SGHRS and YFSETQ. Germline trimming cut 4 bases from V and 0 bases from J; bases unmatched to any gene: 6. The CDR3 sequence is 17 residues long. The CDR3 sequence is CASSLGTSGPSTDTQYF. The CDR3 DNA follows: TGCGCCAGCAGCCTAGGGACTAGCGGGCCTAGCACAGATACGCAGTATTTT. Complete variable domain (other parts from reference TRBV5-1 and TRBJ2-3): KAGVTQTPRYLIKTRGQQVTLSCSPISGHRSVSWYQQTPGQGLQFLFEYFSETQRNKGNFPGRFSGRQFSNSRSEMNVSTLELGDSALYLCASSLGTSGPSTDTQYFGPGTRLTVL.